This record looks at one TCR beta chain sequence and its context. What it binds is not known. Unique molecular identifiers were incorporated during preparation of the TCRbeta library. A single record per CDR3 protein comes from TCRdb applying MiXCR to the PCR reads. This sample has about a million distinct CDR3 sequences, with 25% to 30% found just once. This CDR3 region has 17 residues. CDR1 and CDR2 (germline): SGHAT, FQDESV (reference sequence). Trimming removed 1 base from V and 6 bases from J; junction bases left unmatched: 12. These data are taken from a study of T-cell reconstitution after alpha-beta-depleted transplantation in children. Study results and limitations: Alpha-beta T cells present about two months after transplant were reported to originate from several hundred expanded graft clones.

The rearrangement joins TRBV11-1 to TRBJ2-1; 7 positions match TRBD1. The sequence came from a boy under three years old who had a stem cell transplant for SCID, so the T cells may come from the graft donor. This specimen consisted of PBMCs, mostly from graft donor cells, obtained 360 days after TCRalphabeta/CD19-depleted stem cell transplant. The CDR3 coding sequence is TGTGCCAGCAGCTTAGGACGGTCCCGGGACAGCCGCAATGAGCAGTTCTTC. Translated, it gives CASSLGRSRDSRNEQFF.